These 4 T cell receptor beta chains were sequenced from one sample in a study of cytomegalovirus exposure and HLA in healthy donors. The PCR was carried out with 60 Vbeta primers and 13 Jbeta primers. Here immunoSEQ multiplex PCR was the method, and the copy in TCRdb shows in-frame clones only, minus some. The repertoire holds 170,000 or so clones, about 80% seen once, with 1.4% to 1.5% in the top ten. Sequenced: PBMCs. These receptors were collected from a woman in her 30s in good health and CMV-seropositive.

The rearrangement joins TRBV1 to TRBJ2-1; the table's D gene call, TRBD2, was not cross checked with the DNA. TRBV1 is designated a pseudogene. This CDR3 has 16 amino acids. CDR3 DNA sequence: TGCACCAGCAGCCTACAGACTAGCGGGAAAGTCTGGGAGCAGTTCTTC. Translating gives CTSSLQTSGKVWEQFF.

This clone was recorded a few times. V is TRBV6-5 and J is TRBJ1-1; D perhaps matches TRBD1 (6 bases). The CDR3 consists of 13 residues. V was trimmed by 6 bases and J by 5 bases, leaving 13 bases between them. Germline-derived CDR1 and CDR2 are MNHEY and SVGAGI. The CDR3, as DNA: TGTGCCAGCAGGACAACAGGGTCGACTGAAGCTTTCTTT. Protein product: CASRTTGSTEAFF.

The rearrangement links TRBV2 to TRBJ2-3; the match to TRBD1 covers 10 bases. J gave up 5 bases and V 9 bases, and 11 bases lay outside the gene matches. This CDR3 has 15 residues. Germline CDR1 SNHLY, CDR2 FYNNEI. The CDR3 region has the DNA TGTGCCAGTGACAGGGGGCTCCCCTTTATAGATACGCAGTATTTT. It translates to CASDRGLPFIDTQYF.

The chain couples TRBV5-1 to TRBJ2-1; TRBD1 might be the D (5 bases). Germline V gene data show CDR1 as SGHRS and CDR2 as YFSETQ. This CDR3 has 15 amino acids. Trimming removed 2 bases at V and 7 bases at J, with 16 bases between. CDR3 sequence: CASSLGVGKGNEQFF. In DNA form, the CDR3 reads TGCGCCAGCAGCTTAGGGGTGGGTAAAGGGAATGAGCAGTTCTTC.